This TCR beta chain was sequenced for a study of somatic mutations in cytotoxic T cells in rheumatoid arthritis. Across the whole study: Certain V beta antibody-stained T-cell populations, V beta1+ cells sequenced for TCRB among them, were flow-sorted to nearly 100% purity. The study's findings and limits: Levels of CD8+ T-cell clonality in rheumatoid arthritis patients were statistically indistinguishable from those seen in age-matched healthy controls, with no significant difference.

The assay was immunoSEQ multiplex PCR, and TCRdb's table has in-frame clones only and misses some. The repertoire consists of roughly 7,800 clones, with over 70% occurring once and the leading ten covering about 37%. Positive magnetic bead selection isolated CD4+ and CD8+ cells, and flow cytometry checked purity. V lost 3 bases and J lost 2, with 8 bases in between. The germline V gene has CDR1 MNHEY and CDR2 SMNVEV (reference sequence). CDR3 size: 13 residues. Comment on this clone: Its specificity is unknown.

The sample taken for sequencing was CD8+ T cells sorted from blood. The chain combines TRBV27 with TRBJ2-7; D gene unclear. The clonotype originates from a woman aged 45-60 years in good health. CDR3 protein: CASSFEAAYEQYF. The CDR3 nucleotides are TGTGCCAGCAGTTTTGAGGCTGCCTACGAGCAGTACTTC.